This TCR beta chain emerged from a study of blood T cell repertoires in COVID-19. Study context: Researchers got acute and convalescent COVID-19 samples from the United States, Italy and Spain. The cDNA or gDNA used as material had been derived from T cells, B-cell-depleted T cells, or PBMCs.

Original methodology: Amplification of reference gene primers provided the estimated nucleated cell counts. The assay was immunoSEQ multiplex PCR, and TCRdb's table has in-frame clones only and misses some. That table gives V, J and clone size, and the DNA gave D and trimming. The table records under 350,000 clones, roughly 80% of them present only once. This sequence was found in a man aged 60-69 years who had recovered from COVID-19. Sequencing was done on a sample of peripheral blood.

The CDR3 DNA reads as TGTGCCAGCAGCTGGCCCGGGACAGGGAGGACCGGGGAGCTGTTTTTT. This gives the protein CASSWPGTGRTGELFF. This chain uses TRBV5-8 with TRBJ2-2, with 9 nucleotides matching TRBD1. The CDR3 contains 16 residues. Losses at the gene ends were 3 bases for V and 5 bases for J; bases not matched to a gene: 8. Germline V gene sequence: CDR1 SGHTS, CDR2 YDEGEE.